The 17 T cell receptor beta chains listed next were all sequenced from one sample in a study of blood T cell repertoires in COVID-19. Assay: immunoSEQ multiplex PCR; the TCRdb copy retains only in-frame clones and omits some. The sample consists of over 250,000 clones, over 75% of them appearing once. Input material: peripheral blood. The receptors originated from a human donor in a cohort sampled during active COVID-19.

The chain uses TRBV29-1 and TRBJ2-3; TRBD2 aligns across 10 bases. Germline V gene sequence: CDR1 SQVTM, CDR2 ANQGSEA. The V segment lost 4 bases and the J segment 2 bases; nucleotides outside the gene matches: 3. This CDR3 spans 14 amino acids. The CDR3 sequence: CSVVAGGPTDTQYF. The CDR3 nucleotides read TGCAGCGTTGTAGCGGGAGGCCCCACAGATACGCAGTATTTT.

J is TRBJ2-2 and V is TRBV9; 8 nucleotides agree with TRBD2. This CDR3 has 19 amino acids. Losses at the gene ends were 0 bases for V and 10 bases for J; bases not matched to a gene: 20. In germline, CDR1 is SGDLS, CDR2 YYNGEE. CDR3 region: CASSVATVGGTSGSEELFF. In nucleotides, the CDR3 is TGTGCCAGCAGCGTAGCTACGGTAGGGGGGACTAGTGGCTCGGAGGAGCTGTTTTTT. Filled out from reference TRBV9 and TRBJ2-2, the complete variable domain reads DSGVTQTPKHLITATGQRVTLRCSPRSGDLSVYWYQQSLDQGLQFLIQYYNGEERAKGNILERFSAQQFPDLHSELNLSSLELGDSALYFCASSVATVGGTSGSEELFFGEGSRLTVL.

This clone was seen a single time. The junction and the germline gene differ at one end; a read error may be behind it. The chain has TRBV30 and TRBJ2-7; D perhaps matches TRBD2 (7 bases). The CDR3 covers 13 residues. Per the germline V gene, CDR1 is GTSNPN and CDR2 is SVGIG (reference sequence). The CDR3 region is CAGSGGGRGEQYF. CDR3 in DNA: TGTGCCGGGAGTGGGGGGGGGCGGGGCGAGCAGTACTTC.

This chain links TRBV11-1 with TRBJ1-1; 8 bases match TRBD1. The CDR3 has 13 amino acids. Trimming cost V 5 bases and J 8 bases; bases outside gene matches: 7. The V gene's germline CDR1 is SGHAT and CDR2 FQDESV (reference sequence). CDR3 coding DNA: TGTGCCAGCAGCCCCTGGACAGGGTGGGAAGCTTTCTTT. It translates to CASSPWTGWEAFF.

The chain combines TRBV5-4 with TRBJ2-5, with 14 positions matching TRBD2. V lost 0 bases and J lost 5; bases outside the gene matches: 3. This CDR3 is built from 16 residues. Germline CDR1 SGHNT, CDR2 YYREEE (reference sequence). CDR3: CASSLAGTSGSETQYF. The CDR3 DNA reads TGTGCCAGCAGCTTGGCCGGGACTAGCGGGAGCGAGACCCAGTACTTC.

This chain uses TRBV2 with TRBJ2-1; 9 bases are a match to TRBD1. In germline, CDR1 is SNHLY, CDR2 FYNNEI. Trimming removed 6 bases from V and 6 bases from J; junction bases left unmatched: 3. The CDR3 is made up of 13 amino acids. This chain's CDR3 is CASRGTGRNEQFF. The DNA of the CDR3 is TGTGCCAGCAGAGGGACAGGGCGCAATGAGCAGTTCTTC.

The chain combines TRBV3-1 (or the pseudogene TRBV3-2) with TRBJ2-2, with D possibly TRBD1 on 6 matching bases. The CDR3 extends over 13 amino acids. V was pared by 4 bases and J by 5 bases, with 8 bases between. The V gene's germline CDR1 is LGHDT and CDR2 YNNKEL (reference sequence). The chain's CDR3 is CASSRGLTGELFF. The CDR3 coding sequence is TGTGCCAGCAGCCGGGGGCTTACCGGGGAGCTGTTTTTT.

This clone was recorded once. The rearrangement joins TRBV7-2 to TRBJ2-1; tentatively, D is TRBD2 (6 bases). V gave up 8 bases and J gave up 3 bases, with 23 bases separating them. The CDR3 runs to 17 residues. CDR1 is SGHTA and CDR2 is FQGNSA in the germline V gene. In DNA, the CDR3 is TGTGCCAGCGCCTTCCGGCGAGCTAGCGCCGGCTACAATGAGCAGTTCTTC. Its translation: CASAFRRASAGYNEQFF.

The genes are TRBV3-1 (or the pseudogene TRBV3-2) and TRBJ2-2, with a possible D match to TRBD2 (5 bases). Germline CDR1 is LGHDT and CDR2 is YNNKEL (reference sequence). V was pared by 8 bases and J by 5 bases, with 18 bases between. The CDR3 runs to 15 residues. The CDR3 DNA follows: TGTGCCAGCGCTCAGGAGGCTAGCCTGACCGGGGAGCTGTTTTTT. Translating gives CASAQEASLTGELFF.

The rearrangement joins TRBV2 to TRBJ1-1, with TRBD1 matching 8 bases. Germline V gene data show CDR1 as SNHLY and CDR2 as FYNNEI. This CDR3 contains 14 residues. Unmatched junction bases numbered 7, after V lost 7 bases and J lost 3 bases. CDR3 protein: CASTGQGADTEAFF. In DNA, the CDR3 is TGTGCCAGCACAGGCCAGGGGGCCGACACTGAAGCTTTCTTT.

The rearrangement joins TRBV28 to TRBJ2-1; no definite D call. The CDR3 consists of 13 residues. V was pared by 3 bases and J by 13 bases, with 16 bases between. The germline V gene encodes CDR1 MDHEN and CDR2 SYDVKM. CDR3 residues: CASSLHYTSLQFF. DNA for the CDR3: TGTGCCAGCAGTTTGCATTACACGTCTCTCCAGTTCTTC.

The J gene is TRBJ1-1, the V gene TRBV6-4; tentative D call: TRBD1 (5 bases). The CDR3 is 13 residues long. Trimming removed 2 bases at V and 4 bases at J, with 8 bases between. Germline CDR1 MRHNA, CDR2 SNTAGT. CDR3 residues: CASSDDRGTEAFF. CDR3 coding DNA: TGTGCCAGCAGTGACGACAGAGGCACTGAAGCTTTCTTT.

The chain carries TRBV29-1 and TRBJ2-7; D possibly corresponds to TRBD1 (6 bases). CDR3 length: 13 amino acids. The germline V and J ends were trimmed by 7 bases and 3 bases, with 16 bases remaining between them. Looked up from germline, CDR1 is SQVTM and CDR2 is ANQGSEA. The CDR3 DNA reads TGCAGCGCCTCGGACAGTCCAAGCTACGAGCAGTACTTC. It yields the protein CSASDSPSYEQYF.

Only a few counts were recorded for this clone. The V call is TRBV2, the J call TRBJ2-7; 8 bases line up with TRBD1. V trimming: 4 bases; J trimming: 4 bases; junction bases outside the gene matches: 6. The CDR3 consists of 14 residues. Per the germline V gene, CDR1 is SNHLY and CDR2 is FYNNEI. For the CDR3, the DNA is TGTGCCAGCAGTGGACAGGGGAAAGGGTACGAGCAGTACTTC. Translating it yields CASSGQGKGYEQYF.

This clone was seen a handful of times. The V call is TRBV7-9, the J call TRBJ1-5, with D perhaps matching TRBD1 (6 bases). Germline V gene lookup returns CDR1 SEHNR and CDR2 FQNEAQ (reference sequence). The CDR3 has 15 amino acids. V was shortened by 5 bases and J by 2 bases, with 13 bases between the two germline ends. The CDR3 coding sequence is TGTGCCAGCAGCCCCGGGGGGCGGGGCAATCAGCCCCAGCATTTT. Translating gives CASSPGGRGNQPQHF.

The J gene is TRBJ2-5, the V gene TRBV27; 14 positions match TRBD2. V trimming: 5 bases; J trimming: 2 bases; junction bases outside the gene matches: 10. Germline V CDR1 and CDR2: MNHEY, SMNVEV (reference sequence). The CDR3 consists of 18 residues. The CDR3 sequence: CASSVRLAGGNRQETQYF. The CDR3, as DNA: TGTGCCAGCAGTGTTCGACTAGCGGGAGGGAACAGACAAGAGACCCAGTACTTC.

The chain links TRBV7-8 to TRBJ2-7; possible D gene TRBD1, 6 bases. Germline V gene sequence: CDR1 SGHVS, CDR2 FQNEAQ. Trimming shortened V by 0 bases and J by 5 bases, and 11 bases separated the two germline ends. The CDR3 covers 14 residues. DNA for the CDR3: TGTGCCAGCAGCTTAGCGCGCAGGACAGACGAGCAGTACTTC. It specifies CASSLARRTDEQYF.